The present TCR beta chain was sequenced within a study of shared clonotypes between healthy human individuals. Per the germline V gene, CDR1 is LNHDA and CDR2 is SQIVND (reference sequence). The CDR3 runs 14 residues. V lost 7 bases and J 0 bases, leaving 13 bases between the germline ends. TCRdb keeps only in-frame clones here, not all; method: immunoSEQ multiplex PCR. In the table there are about half a million clones, almost 80% of which are singletons. Sequencing used PBMCs. This chain uses TRBV19 with TRBJ2-7, with D perhaps matching TRBD1 (6 bases). This receptor was taken from a woman between 35 and 50 years old in good health. Some clones in this sample may be carry-over from other donors' samples. CDR3 in DNA: TGTGCCAGTAAAATCGACAGGAGCTCCTACGAGCAGTACTTC. It specifies CASKIDRSSYEQYF. The variable domain in full, completed from reference TRBV19 and TRBJ2-7, reads DGGITQSPKYLFRKEGQNVTLSCEQNLNHDAMYWYRQDPGQGLRLIYYSQIVNDFQKGDIAEGYSVSREKKESFPLTVTSAQKNPTAFYLCASKIDRSSYEQYFGPGTRLTVT.